This is a list of T cell receptor beta chains from one sample in a study of breast tumors, draining lymph nodes, adjacent tissues. Via MiXCR, TCRdb re-called the multiplex PCR reads, giving one row per CDR3 protein. Found here are nearly 200,000 distinct CDR3 sequences, around a third of them singletons; the top ten hold approximately 4.3%. Sequenced sample: axillary lymph node tissue. The receptors were gathered from a female donor with breast cancer. Some clones in this sample may be carry-over from other donors' samples. Both conserved end residues are trimmed from each CDR3.

v_gene	j_gene	CDR3aa
TRBV7-9	TRBJ2-1	ASSLGVFQF
TRBV3-1	TRBJ2-1	ASSRDASSYNEQF
TRBV20-1	TRBJ1-4	SAKKRYDGKLF
TRBV2	TRBJ1-2	ASTPDNYGYT
TRBV28	TRBJ2-7	ATEDLLYEQY
TRBV18	TRBJ1-6	ASSLEDRGALH
TRBV5-1	TRBJ2-5	ASSSPAGGETQY
TRBV6-1	TRBJ2-1	ASSQVREGEQF
TRBV29-1	TRBJ1-1	SVVSLNTEAF
TRBV2	TRBJ2-1	ASSSGARGYEQF
TRBV19	TRBJ1-3	ASSIWGAGNTIY
TRBV6-1	TRBJ2-6	ASIPGLCPGANVLT
TRBV14	TRBJ2-7	ASSRRMSMGSDAQY
TRBV2	TRBJ1-6	ASSGTEGLTGSPLH
TRBV2	TRBJ1-1	ASSQGPENTEVF
TRBV15	TRBJ1-1	ATSRFAQGANEAF
TRBV7-8	TRBJ2-1	ASSRQGPRVDEQF
TRBV29-1	TRBJ2-7	SVRTGNSYEQY